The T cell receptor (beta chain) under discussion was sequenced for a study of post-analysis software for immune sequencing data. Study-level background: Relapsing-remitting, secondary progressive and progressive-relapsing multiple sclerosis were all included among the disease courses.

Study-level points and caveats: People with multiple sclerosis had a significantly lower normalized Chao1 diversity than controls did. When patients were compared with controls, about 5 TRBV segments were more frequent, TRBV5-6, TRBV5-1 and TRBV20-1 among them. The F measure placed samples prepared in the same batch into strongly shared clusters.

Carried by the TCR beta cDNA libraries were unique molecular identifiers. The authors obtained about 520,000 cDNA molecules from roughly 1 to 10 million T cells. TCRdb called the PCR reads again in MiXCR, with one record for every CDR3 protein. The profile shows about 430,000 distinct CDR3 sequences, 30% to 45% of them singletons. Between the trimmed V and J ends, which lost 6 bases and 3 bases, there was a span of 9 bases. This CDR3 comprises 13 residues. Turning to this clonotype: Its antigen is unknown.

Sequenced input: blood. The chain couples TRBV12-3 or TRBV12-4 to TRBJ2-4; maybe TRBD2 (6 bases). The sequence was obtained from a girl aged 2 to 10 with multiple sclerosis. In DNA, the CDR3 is TGTGCCAGCAGGGAGGGAGGCAAAAACATTCAGTACTTC. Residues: CASREGGKNIQYF.